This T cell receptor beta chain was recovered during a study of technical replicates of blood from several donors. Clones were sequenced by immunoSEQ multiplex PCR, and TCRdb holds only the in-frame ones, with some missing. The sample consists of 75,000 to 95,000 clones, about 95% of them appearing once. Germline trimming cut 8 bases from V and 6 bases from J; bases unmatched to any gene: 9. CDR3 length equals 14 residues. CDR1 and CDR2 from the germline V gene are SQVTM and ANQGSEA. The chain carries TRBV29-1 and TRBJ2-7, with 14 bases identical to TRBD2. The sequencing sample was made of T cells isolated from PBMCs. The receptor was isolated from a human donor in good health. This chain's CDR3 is CSISGLAGDGEQYF. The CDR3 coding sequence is TGCAGCATTTCGGGACTAGCGGGAGATGGCGAGCAGTACTTC.